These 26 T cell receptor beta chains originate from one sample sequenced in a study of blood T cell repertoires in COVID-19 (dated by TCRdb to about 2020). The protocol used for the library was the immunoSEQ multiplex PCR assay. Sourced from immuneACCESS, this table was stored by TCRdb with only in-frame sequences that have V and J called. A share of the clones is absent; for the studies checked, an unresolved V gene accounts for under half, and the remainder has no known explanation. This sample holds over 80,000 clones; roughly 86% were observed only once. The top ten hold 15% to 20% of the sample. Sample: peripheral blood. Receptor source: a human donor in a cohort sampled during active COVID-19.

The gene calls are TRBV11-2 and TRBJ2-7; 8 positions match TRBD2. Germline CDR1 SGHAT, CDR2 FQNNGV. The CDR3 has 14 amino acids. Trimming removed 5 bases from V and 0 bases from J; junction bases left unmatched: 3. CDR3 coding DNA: TGTGCCAGCAGCCTAGCGGGTGTCTCCTACGAGCAGTACTTC. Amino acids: CASSLAGVSYEQYF.

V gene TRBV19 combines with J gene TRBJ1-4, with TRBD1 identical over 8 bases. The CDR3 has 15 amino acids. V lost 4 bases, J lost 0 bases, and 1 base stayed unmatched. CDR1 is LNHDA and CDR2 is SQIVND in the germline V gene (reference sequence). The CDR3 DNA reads TGTGCCAGTAGTAGGACAGGGACAACTAATGAAAAACTGTTTTTT. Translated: CASSRTGTTNEKLFF.

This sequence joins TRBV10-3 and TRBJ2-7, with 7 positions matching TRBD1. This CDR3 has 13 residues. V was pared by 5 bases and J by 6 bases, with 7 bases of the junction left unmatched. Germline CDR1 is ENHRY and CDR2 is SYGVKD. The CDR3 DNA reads TGTGCCATCAGTTCAGGCAGGGGGTCCGAGCAGTACTTC. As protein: CAISSGRGSEQYF.

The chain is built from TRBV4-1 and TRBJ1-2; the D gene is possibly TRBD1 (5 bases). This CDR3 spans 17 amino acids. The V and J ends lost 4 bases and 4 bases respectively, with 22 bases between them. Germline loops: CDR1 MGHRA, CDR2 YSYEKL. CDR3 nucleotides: TGCGCCAGCAGCCGAAGCGTCGGCAGGGAAAGAATCTATGGCTACACCTTC. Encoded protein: CASSRSVGRERIYGYTF.

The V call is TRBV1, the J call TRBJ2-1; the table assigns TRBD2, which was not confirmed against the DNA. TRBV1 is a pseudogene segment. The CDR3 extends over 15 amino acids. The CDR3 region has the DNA TGCACCAGCAGCCAAGAAACGGGAGGAGACAATGAGCAGTTCTTC. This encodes CTSSQETGGDNEQFF.

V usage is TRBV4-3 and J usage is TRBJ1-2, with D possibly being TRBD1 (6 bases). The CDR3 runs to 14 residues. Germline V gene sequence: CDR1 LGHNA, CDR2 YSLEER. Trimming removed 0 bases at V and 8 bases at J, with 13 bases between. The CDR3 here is CASSQDARGGGYTF. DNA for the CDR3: TGCGCCAGCAGCCAAGATGCCCGGGGGGGCGGCTACACCTTC.

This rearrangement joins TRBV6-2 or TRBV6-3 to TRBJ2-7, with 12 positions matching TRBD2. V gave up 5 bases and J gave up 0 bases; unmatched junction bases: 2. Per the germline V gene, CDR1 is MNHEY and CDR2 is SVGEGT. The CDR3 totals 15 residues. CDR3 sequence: CASSRLAGDSYEQYF. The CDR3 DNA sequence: TGTGCCAGCAGTAGACTAGCGGGGGACTCCTACGAGCAGTACTTC.

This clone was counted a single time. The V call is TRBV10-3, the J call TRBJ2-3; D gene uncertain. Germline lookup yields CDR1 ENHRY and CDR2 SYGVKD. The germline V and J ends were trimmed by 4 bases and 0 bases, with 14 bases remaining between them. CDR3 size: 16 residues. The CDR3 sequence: CAISAGTPASTDTQYF. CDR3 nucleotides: TGTGCCATCAGTGCAGGAACACCCGCTAGCACAGATACGCAGTATTTT.

CDR3 in amino acids: CASSPKGGKGLDEQYF. The CDR3 DNA is TGTGCCAGCAGTCCGAAAGGAGGGAAAGGGTTGGACGAGCAGTACTTC. This chain connects TRBV27 to TRBJ2-7, with D possibly matching TRBD2 (6 bases). The length of the CDR3 is 16 residues. V lost 5 bases and J 5 bases, leaving 22 bases between the germline ends. Germline loops: CDR1 MNHEY, CDR2 SMNVEV (reference sequence).

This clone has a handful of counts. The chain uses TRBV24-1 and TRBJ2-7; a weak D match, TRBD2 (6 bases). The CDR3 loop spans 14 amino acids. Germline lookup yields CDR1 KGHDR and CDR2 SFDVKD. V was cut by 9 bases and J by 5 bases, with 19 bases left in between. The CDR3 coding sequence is TGTGCCACCTCCTCACGGGACTCCCCCAACGAGCAGTACTTC. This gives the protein CATSSRDSPNEQYF.

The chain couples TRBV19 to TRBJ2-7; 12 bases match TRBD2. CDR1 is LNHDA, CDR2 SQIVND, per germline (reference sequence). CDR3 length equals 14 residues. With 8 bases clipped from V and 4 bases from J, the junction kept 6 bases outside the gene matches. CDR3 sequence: CASSGLAGIYEQYF. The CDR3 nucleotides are TGTGCCAGTTCAGGACTAGCGGGGATATACGAGCAGTACTTC.

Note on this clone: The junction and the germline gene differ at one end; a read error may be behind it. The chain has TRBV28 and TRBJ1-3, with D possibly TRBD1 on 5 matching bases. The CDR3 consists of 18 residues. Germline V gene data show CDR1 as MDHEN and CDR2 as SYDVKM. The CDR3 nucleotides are TGTGCCAGCAGCTTATGGGGGAGCGTGCGCGCTTCTGGAAACACCATATATTTT. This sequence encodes CASSLWGSVRASGNTIYF.

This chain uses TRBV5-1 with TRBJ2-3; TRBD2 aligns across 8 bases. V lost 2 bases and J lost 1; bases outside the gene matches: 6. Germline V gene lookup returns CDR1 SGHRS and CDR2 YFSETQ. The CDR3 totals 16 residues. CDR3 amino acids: CASSLQAGVGTDTQYF. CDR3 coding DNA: TGCGCCAGCAGCTTACAAGCGGGAGTCGGCACAGATACGCAGTATTTT.

Written as DNA, the CDR3 is TGTGCCAGCAGCCTTCGGGGAGCGGGAGCCCAAGAGACCCAGTACTTC. Residues: CASSLRGAGAQETQYF. This chain connects TRBV3-1 (or the pseudogene TRBV3-2) to TRBJ2-5, with TRBD2 identical over 8 bases. After removal of 4 bases from V and 1 base from J, the junction contained 8 bases not matched to a gene. This CDR3 has 16 residues. CDR1 and CDR2 (germline): LGHDT, YNNKEL (reference sequence).

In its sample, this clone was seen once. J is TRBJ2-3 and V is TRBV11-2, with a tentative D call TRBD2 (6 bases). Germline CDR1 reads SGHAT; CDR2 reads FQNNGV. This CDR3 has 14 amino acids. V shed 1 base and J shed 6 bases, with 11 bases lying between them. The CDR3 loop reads CASSLVGTGDTQYF. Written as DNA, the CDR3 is TGTGCCAGCAGCTTAGTCGGGACTGGGGATACGCAGTATTTT.

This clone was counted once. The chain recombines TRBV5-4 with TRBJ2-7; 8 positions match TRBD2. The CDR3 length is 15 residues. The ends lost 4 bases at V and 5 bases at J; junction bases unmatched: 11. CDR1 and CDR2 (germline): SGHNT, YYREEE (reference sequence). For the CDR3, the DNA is TGTGCCAGCAGCGAACCACGGGCCGGGGGGGACGAGCAGTACTTC. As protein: CASSEPRAGGDEQYF.

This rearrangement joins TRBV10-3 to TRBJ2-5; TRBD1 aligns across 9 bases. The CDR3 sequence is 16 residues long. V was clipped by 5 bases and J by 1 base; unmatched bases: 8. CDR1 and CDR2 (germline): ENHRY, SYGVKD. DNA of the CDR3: TGTGCCATCAGTCAGGGTTCGACAGGGGGCCAAGAGACCCAGTACTTC. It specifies CAISQGSTGGQETQYF.

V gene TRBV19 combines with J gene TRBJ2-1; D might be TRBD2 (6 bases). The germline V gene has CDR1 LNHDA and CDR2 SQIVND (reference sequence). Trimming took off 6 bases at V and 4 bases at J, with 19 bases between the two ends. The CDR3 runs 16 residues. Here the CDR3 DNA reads TGTGCCAGTAGAATGCGGTTGAGCGGAGGGTACAATGAGCAGTTCTTC. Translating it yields CASRMRLSGGYNEQFF.

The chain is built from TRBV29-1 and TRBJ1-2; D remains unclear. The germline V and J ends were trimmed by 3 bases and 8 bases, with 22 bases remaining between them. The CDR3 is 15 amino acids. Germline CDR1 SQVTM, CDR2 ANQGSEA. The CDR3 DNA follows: TGCAGCGTTGATACTATGCCAGCCCAGAAACCCGGCTACACCTTC. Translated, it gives CSVDTMPAQKPGYTF.

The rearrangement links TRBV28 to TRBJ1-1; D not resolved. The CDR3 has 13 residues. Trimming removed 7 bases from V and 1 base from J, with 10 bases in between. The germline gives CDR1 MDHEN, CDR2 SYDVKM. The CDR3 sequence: CASTSYRNTEAFF. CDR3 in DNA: TGTGCCAGCACCTCATATAGGAACACTGAAGCTTTCTTT.

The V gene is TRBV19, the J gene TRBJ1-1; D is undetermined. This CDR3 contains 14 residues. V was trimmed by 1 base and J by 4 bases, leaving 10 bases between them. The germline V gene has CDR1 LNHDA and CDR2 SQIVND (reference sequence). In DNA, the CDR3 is TGTGCCAGTAGTATAGCGGCGGCCGTCACTGAAGCTTTCTTT. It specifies CASSIAAAVTEAFF.

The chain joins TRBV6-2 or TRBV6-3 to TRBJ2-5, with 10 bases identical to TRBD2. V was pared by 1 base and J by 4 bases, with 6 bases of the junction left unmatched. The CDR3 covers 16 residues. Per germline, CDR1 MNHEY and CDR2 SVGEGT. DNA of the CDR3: TGTGCCAGCAGTTACTTCAGCGGGAGGGTGAGAGAGACCCAGTACTTC. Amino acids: CASSYFSGRVRETQYF.

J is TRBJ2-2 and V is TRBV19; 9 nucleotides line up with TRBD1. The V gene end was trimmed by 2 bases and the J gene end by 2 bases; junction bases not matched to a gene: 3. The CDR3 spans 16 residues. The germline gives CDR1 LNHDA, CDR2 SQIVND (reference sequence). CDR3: CASSIRGQGNTGELFF. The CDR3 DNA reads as TGTGCCAGTAGTATAAGGGGACAGGGTAACACCGGGGAGCTGTTTTTT.

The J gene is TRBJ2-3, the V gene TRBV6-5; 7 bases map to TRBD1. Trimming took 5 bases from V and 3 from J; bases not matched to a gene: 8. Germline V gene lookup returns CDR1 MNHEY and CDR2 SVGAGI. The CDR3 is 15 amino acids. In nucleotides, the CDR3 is TGTGCCAGCAGTACACAGGGGTCGACGACAGATACGCAGTATTTT. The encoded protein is CASSTQGSTTDTQYF.

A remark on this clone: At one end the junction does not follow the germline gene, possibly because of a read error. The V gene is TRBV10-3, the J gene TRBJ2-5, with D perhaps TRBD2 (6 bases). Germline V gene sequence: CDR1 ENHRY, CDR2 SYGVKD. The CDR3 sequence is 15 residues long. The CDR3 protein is CATSASGGIGETQYF. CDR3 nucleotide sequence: TGTGCCACCAGTGCATCAGGCGGGATCGGGGAGACCCAGTACTTC.

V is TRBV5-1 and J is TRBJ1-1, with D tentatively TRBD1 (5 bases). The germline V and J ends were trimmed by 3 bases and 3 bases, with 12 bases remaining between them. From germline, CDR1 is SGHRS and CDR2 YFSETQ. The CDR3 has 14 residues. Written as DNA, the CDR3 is TGCGCCAGCAGCTCAACGGGGGGGTACACTGAAGCTTTCTTT. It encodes CASSSTGGYTEAFF.